Below, 15 T cell receptor beta chains from the same sample are listed, as sequenced in a study of blood T cell repertoires in COVID-19. Produced via immunoSEQ multiplex PCR; TCRdb's table is partial and in-frame only. The sample has 300,000 to 400,000 clones; 88% are singletons. The sample comprised PBMCs or T cells enriched from blood (not recorded which). These receptors originate from a woman aged 30 to 39 with acute COVID-19.

This clone was observed a single time. This chain joins TRBV2 and TRBJ1-1, with TRBD1 matching 9 bases. J gave up 6 bases and V 6 bases, and 8 bases lay outside the gene matches. This CDR3 is built from 14 residues. Per the germline V gene, CDR1 is SNHLY and CDR2 is FYNNEI. CDR3 sequence reads: CASRRTGVFAEAFF. For the CDR3, the DNA is TGTGCCAGCAGGAGGACAGGGGTTTTCGCTGAAGCTTTCTTT.

The rearrangement links TRBV7-6 to TRBJ2-7, with TRBD1 matching over 9 bases. V gave up 3 bases and J gave up 3 bases; unmatched junction bases: 3. CDR1 and CDR2 from the germline V gene are SGHVS and FNYEAQ. The CDR3 loop spans 14 amino acids. CDR3 region: CASSFPGQGYEQYF. The CDR3 DNA follows: TGTGCCAGCAGCTTTCCGGGACAGGGCTACGAGCAGTACTTC.

The chain links TRBV7-9 to TRBJ2-2; TRBD1 aligns across 10 bases. Germline V CDR1 and CDR2: SEHNR, FQNEAQ (reference sequence). After removal of 4 bases from V and 3 bases from J, the junction contained 8 bases not matched to a gene. The CDR3 spans 17 residues. The CDR3 DNA is TGTGCCAGCAGCTCGGGGCGGGACAGGGGAGACACCGGGGAGCTGTTTTTT. Its translation is CASSSGRDRGDTGELFF.

The chain employs TRBV24-1 and TRBJ1-2, with 8 nucleotides matching TRBD1. The CDR3 is 15 amino acids. V was clipped by 4 bases and J by 5 bases; unmatched bases: 8. Germline lookup yields CDR1 KGHDR and CDR2 SFDVKD. CDR3 sequence: CATSDSTGEAYGYTF. The CDR3 DNA follows: TGTGCCACCAGTGACTCGACAGGGGAAGCATATGGCTACACCTTC.

CDR3 DNA: TGTGCCATCTCTGGACAGAGCAATCAGCCCCAGCATTTT. The encoded protein is CAISGQSNQPQHF. The chain links TRBV19 to TRBJ1-5; D is perhaps TRBD1 (6 bases). The CDR3 has 13 residues. V gave up 10 bases and J gave up 1 base, with 11 bases separating them. CDR1 and CDR2 (germline): LNHDA, SQIVND (reference sequence). Combining the CDR3 with reference TRBV19 and TRBJ1-5 gives the whole variable domain DGGITQSPKYLFRKEGQNVTLSCEQNLNHDAMYWYRQDPGQGLRLIYYSQIVNDFQKGDIAEGYSVSREKKESFPLTVTSAQKNPTAFYLCAISGQSNQPQHFGDGTRLSIL.

This clone was detected only a few times. The chain recombines TRBV5-1 with TRBJ2-3; 7 positions match TRBD2. The germline V gene encodes CDR1 SGHRS and CDR2 YFSETQ. Unmatched junction bases numbered 6, after V lost 0 bases and J lost 8 bases. The CDR3 runs 14 residues. CDR3 bases: TGCGCCAGCAGCTTGGGTCTGCCGGGGGGTACGCAGTATTTT. It translates to CASSLGLPGGTQYF. Variable domain in full (rest from reference TRBV5-1 and TRBJ2-3): KAGVTQTPRYLIKTRGQQVTLSCSPISGHRSVSWYQQTPGQGLQFLFEYFSETQRNKGNFPGRFSGRQFSNSRSEMNVSTLELGDSALYLCASSLGLPGGTQYFGPGTRLTVL.

This rearrangement joins TRBV5-1 to TRBJ1-2; a weak D match, TRBD1 (6 bases). Per the germline V gene, CDR1 is SGHRS and CDR2 is YFSETQ. The CDR3 extends over 16 amino acids. V was trimmed by 0 bases and J by 4 bases, leaving 16 bases between them. The DNA for the CDR3 is TGCGCCAGCAGCTTGGTGCCCAGGGGAATGTCCTATGGCTACACCTTC. Residues: CASSLVPRGMSYGYTF.

This clone was seen just once. J is TRBJ1-4 and V is TRBV6-5; D is unclear. Per the germline V gene, CDR1 is MNHEY and CDR2 is SVGAGI. Trimming stripped 9 bases from V and 8 bases from J, with 22 bases between. There are 15 residues in the CDR3. CDR3 DNA: TGTGCCAGTACCCCCGGGAGGGCCGAAGGGGAAAAACTGTTTTTT. Protein: CASTPGRAEGEKLFF.

This clone was found a few times. The J gene is TRBJ2-7, the V gene TRBV4-1; 7 bases map to TRBD1. This CDR3 has 14 amino acids. Germline V gene data show CDR1 as MGHRA and CDR2 as YSYEKL. Unmatched junction bases numbered 6, after V lost 4 bases and J lost 3 bases. The CDR3 DNA sequence: TGCGCCAGCAGCCTATCGGGACAGCACTACGAGCAGTACTTC. Translated: CASSLSGQHYEQYF.

The V and J genes are TRBV19 and TRBJ1-5, with D uncertain. Per the germline V gene, CDR1 is LNHDA and CDR2 is SQIVND (reference sequence). This CDR3 has 14 residues. The V and J ends lost 7 bases and 2 bases respectively, with 12 bases between them. CDR3 amino acids: CASTHFVGNQPQHF. The CDR3 DNA reads as TGTGCCAGTACCCACTTCGTGGGCAATCAGCCCCAGCATTTT.

The rearrangement joins TRBV6-5 to TRBJ1-1; weak D call: TRBD1 (5 bases). Between the trimmed V and J ends, which lost 7 bases and 1 base, there was a span of 16 bases. CDR1 MNHEY and CDR2 SVGAGI come from the germline V gene. CDR3 size: 15 residues. The CDR3 loop reads CASTLSGGKNTEAFF. CDR3 nucleotides: TGTGCCAGCACCTTAAGTGGGGGGAAGAACACTGAAGCTTTCTTT.

CDR3 DNA: TGTGCCAGCAGTGAGACCTTCCGGGACAGTGGAGAGCAGTACTTC. It specifies CASSETFRDSGEQYF. This chain uses TRBV25-1 with TRBJ2-7, with 7 bases lining up with TRBD1. With V trimmed by 3 bases and J by 7 bases, 12 bases remained unmatched. This CDR3 has 15 residues. CDR1 is MGHDK, CDR2 SYGVNS, per germline.

The chain recombines TRBV7-6 with TRBJ2-1, with D perhaps matching TRBD2 (6 bases). The CDR3 totals 14 residues. Trimming left V 1 base short and J 7 bases short, with 11 bases between. CDR1 and CDR2 (germline): SGHVS, FNYEAQ. CDR3 amino acids: CASSLGLGVNEQFF. The CDR3 bases are TGTGCCAGCAGCTTAGGACTAGGGGTGAATGAGCAGTTCTTC.

This clone showed up just once. The CDR3 sequence is CATSDGGAGANVLTF. CDR3 nucleotide sequence: TGTGCCACCAGTGACGGGGGAGCAGGGGCCAACGTCCTGACTTTC. The chain uses TRBV24-1 and TRBJ2-6; D might be TRBD2 (6 bases). The length of the CDR3 is 15 residues. CDR1 is KGHDR, CDR2 SFDVKD, per germline. V lost 4 bases to trimming and J lost 4 bases, with 10 bases between them.

As to this clone: Other DNA variants within this sample encode the same CDR3. The chain recombines TRBV7-9 with TRBJ1-1, with TRBD1 matching over 8 bases. The CDR3 is made up of 14 amino acids. V trimming: 3 bases; J trimming: 3 bases; junction bases outside the gene matches: 3. Germline CDR1 and CDR2: SEHNR and FQNEAQ (reference sequence). The CDR3: CASSLNRGDTEAFF. The CDR3 DNA reads TGTGCCAGCAGCTTGAACAGGGGGGACACTGAAGCTTTCTTT.